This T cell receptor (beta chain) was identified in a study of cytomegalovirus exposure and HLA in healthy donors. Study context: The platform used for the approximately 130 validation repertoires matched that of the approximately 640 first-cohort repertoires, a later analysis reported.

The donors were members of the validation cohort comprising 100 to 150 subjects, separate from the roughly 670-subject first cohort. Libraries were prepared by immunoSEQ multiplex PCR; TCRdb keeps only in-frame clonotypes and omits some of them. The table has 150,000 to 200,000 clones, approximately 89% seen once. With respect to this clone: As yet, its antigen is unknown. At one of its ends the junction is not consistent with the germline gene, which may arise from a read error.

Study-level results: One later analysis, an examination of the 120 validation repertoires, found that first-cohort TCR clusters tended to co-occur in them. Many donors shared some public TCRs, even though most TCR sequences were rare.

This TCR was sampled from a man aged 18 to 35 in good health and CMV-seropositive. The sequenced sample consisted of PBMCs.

DNA for the CDR3: TGTGCTAGCAGCCCAGTGCTAGGCCAAGAGACCCAGTACTTC. Residues: CASSPVLGQETQYF. This chain joins TRBV7-7 and TRBJ2-5, with D unclear. The CDR3 has 14 amino acids. CDR1 and CDR2 from the germline V gene are SSHAT and FNYEAQ (reference sequence).